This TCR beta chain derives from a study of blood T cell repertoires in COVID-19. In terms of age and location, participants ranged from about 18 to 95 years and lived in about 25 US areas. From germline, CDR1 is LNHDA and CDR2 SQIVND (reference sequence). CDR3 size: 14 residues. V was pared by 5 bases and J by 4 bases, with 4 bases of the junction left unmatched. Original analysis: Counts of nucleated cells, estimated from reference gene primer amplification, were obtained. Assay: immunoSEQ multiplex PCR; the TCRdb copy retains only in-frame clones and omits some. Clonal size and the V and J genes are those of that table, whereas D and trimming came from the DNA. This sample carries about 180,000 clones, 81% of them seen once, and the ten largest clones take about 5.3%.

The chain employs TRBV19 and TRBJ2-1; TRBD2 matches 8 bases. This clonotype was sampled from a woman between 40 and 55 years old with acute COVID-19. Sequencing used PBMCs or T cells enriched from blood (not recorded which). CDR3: CASSGGRTYNEQFF. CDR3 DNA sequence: TGTGCCAGTAGTGGCGGGAGGACTTACAATGAGCAGTTCTTC.